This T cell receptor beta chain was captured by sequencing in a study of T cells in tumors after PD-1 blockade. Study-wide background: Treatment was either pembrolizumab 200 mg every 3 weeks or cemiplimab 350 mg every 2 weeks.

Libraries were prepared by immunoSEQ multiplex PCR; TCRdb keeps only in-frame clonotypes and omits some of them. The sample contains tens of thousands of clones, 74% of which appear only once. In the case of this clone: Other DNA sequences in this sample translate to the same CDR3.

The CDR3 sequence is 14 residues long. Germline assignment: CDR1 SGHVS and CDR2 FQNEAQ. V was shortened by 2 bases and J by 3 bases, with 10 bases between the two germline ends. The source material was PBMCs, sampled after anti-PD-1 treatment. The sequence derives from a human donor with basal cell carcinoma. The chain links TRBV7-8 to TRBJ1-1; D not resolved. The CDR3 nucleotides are TGTGCCAGCAGCTTATGGGTTTCGGACACTGAAGCTTTCTTT. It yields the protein CASSLWVSDTEAFF.